This entry describes one TCR beta chain. No antigen is known for it. Researchers partitioned CD4+ cells into CD45RA+ naive and CD45RA-negative memory subsets. The sample originates from a study of shared clonotypes between healthy human individuals. Across the whole study: Samples came from a couple of female and a few male donors aged 18 to 49.

Study-level points and caveats: Compared with clonotypes that all four donors shared, non-shared clonotypes had lower generation probabilities.

Under the authors' procedure: Owing to the provision of junction-only sequences devoid of quality scores by immunoSEQ, filtering differed. Clones were read by immunoSEQ multiplex PCR, and TCRdb kept only the in-frame ones, dropping some. V and J calls and clone size are as listed in that table; D and trimming were resolved from the DNA. Of about 1 million clones listed, around 76% are singletons. In germline, CDR1 is PRHDT, CDR2 FYEKMQ (reference sequence). This CDR3 has 15 amino acids. V was trimmed by 2 bases and J by 1 base, leaving 11 bases between them. Sequenced material: memory CD4+ T cells sorted from blood. Subset noted: CD45RA-negative fraction. The TCR was taken from a man younger than 35 in good health. The rearrangement uses TRBV13 and TRBJ1-1; TRBD1 is a possible D gene (5 bases). The CDR3, as DNA: TGTGCCAGCAGCTTAAGCACAGGAAAGAACACTGAAGCTTTCTTT. It encodes CASSLSTGKNTEAFF.